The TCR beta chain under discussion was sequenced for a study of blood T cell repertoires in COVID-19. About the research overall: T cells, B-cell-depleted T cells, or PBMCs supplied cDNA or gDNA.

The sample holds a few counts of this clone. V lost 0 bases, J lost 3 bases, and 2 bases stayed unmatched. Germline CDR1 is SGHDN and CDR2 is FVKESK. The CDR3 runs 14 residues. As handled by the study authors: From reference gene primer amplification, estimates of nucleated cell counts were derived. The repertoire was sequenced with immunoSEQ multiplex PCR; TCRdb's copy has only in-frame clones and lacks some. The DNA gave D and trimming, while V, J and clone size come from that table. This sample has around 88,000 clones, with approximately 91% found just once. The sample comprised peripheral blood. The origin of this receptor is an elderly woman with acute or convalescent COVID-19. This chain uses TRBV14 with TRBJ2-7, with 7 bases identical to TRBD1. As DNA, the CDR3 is TGTGCCAGCAGCCAAGAGGACAGGATCTACGAGCAGTACTTC. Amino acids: CASSQEDRIYEQYF.